The source of this T cell receptor beta chain is a study of beta chain features in type 1 diabetes. Findings of the study overall: Moderate but significant shortening of TCRB CDR3s was recorded in all four CD4+ subsets from Type 1 diabetes patients. Researchers caution that PCR might favor shorter templates, equally among patients and controls.

A remark on this clone: Antigen unknown.

Expressed TCRB transcripts were sequenced because the isolated RNA had all been reverse transcribed beforehand. Clones were read by immunoSEQ multiplex PCR, and TCRdb kept only the in-frame ones, dropping some. The table records some 350,000 clones, around 9.6% of them present only once. The authors obtained over 98% purity in all sorted populations. This CDR3 is 17 amino acids long. CDR1 SGHRS and CDR2 YFSETQ come from the germline V gene. V was trimmed by 4 bases and J by 0 bases, leaving 14 bases between them. The chain employs TRBV5-1 and TRBJ2-6; no definite D call. This TCR was sampled from a man aged 30-40 years with type 1 diabetes. Input material: central memory CD4+ T cells from blood. CDR3 nucleotide sequence: TGCGCCAGCAGCCCCGGGTCCCTGGGCTCTGGGGCCAACGTCCTGACTTTC. Encoded protein: CASSPGSLGSGANVLTF.